The 25 T cell receptor beta chains reported below all come from one sample, sequenced in a study of blood T cell repertoires in COVID-19. Profiling relied on immunoSEQ multiplex PCR, and the TCRdb table lists in-frame clones only, not all of them. The table includes more than 85,000 clones, roughly 80% detected once. The sequenced material came from peripheral blood. These receptor sequences come from a human donor in a cohort sampled during active or convalescent COVID-19.

V and J are TRBV18 and TRBJ2-7, with 11 bases fitting TRBD1. The germline CDR1 and CDR2 sequences are KGHSH and LQKENI. V dropped 3 bases and J dropped 6; count of bases not matched to a gene: 4. This CDR3 comprises 14 residues. CDR3 region: CASSPDRGLVEQYF. The CDR3 DNA reads as TGTGCCAGCTCACCGGACAGGGGGCTGGTCGAGCAGTACTTC. Using reference TRBV18 and TRBJ2-7 for the parts outside the CDR3, the full variable domain is NAGVMQNPRHLVRRRGQEARLRCSPMKGHSHVYWYRQLPEEGLKFMVYLQKENIIDESGMPKERFSAEFPKEGPSILRIQQVVRGDSAAYFCASSPDRGLVEQYFGPGTRLTVT.

This rearrangement joins TRBV13 to TRBJ2-3; maybe TRBD1 (5 bases). The CDR3 spans 18 residues. Deletions cut 1 base from V and 1 base from J, with 18 bases between. Germline lookup yields CDR1 PRHDT and CDR2 FYEKMQ (reference sequence). The CDR3 reads CASSLEGIRPGRTDTQYF. DNA of the CDR3: TGTGCCAGCAGCTTAGAAGGGATCCGTCCAGGGCGCACAGATACGCAGTATTTT.

The chain carries TRBV4-1 and TRBJ1-2, with a tentative D call TRBD1 (5 bases). Trimming removed 0 bases from V and 5 bases from J, with 13 bases in between. CDR1 and CDR2 (germline): MGHRA, YSYEKL. This CDR3 spans 15 amino acids. The CDR3 nucleotides read TGCGCCAGCAGCCAAGAGTTCAGGGCGCCTTATGGCTACACCTTC. It yields the protein CASSQEFRAPYGYTF.

The DNA of the CDR3 is TGTGCCAGCAGTCAGGACAGGGGGTACGGACAGCCCCAGCATTTT. Its translation: CASSQDRGYGQPQHF. The V gene is TRBV27, the J gene TRBJ1-5; 10 positions agree with TRBD1. The CDR3 contains 15 residues. Germline V gives CDR1 MNHEY, CDR2 SMNVEV (reference sequence). Trimming cost V 5 bases and J 7 bases; bases outside gene matches: 8.

The chain couples TRBV7-2 to TRBJ2-5; TRBD1 agrees at 9 bases. J lost 7 bases, V lost 7 bases, and 7 bases had no gene match. The CDR3 sequence is 13 residues long. Germline CDR1 is SGHTA and CDR2 is FQGNSA. The CDR3 region is CASNIDRGWTQYF. CDR3 bases: TGTGCCAGCAACATCGACAGGGGGTGGACCCAGTACTTC.

The chain joins TRBV18 to TRBJ1-4; 10 bases fit TRBD1. From germline, CDR1 is KGHSH and CDR2 LQKENI. With V trimmed by 2 bases and J by 6 bases, 6 bases remained unmatched. The CDR3 totals 16 residues. In DNA, the CDR3 is TGTGCCAGCTCACCAACAAGACAGGGGGCGGATGAAAAACTGTTTTTT. Translating gives CASSPTRQGADEKLFF.

V and J are TRBV7-2 and TRBJ1-6; 11 bases are shared with TRBD1. The CDR3 sequence is 13 residues long. The germline V gene encodes CDR1 SGHTA and CDR2 FQGNSA. Losses at the gene ends were 4 bases for V and 14 bases for J; bases not matched to a gene: 4. The CDR3 region has the DNA TGTGCCAGCAGCTCCGGACAGGGGGCCACCCTCCACTTT. It is translated as CASSSGQGATLHF.

The chain has TRBV19 and TRBJ2-1; 11 bases agree with TRBD2. V shed 2 bases and J 6 bases; nucleotides not matched to a gene: 3. In germline, CDR1 is LNHDA, CDR2 SQIVND (reference sequence). There are 15 residues in the CDR3. CDR3 sequence reads: CASSILAGGINEQFF. The DNA for the CDR3 is TGTGCCAGTAGTATACTAGCGGGGGGAATCAATGAGCAGTTCTTC.

The J gene is TRBJ1-6, the V gene TRBV10-1, with 8 nucleotides matching TRBD1. V lost 7 bases and J lost 7; bases outside the gene matches: 3. Germline CDR1 WNHNN, CDR2 SYGVQD (reference sequence). This CDR3 comprises 13 residues. CDR3 nucleotide sequence: TGCGCCAGCAACCAGGGGGCCAATTCACCCCTCCACTTT. Translating it yields CASNQGANSPLHF.

The chain uses TRBV2 and TRBJ2-7; 7 bases match TRBD1. Germline V gene data show CDR1 as SNHLY and CDR2 as FYNNEI. The V and J ends lost 6 bases and 0 bases, in that order; junction bases with no gene match: 5. The CDR3 sequence is 14 residues long. The CDR3 loop is CASSEQGSSYEQYF. The CDR3 region has the DNA TGTGCCAGCAGCGAACAGGGGTCCTCCTACGAGCAGTACTTC.

This clone was observed a few times. This chain uses TRBV7-9 with TRBJ1-1, with 8 bases lining up with TRBD1. The CDR3 contains 16 residues. J lost 0 bases, V lost 5 bases, and 8 bases had no gene match. Germline loops: CDR1 SEHNR, CDR2 FQNEAQ (reference sequence). The CDR3 DNA follows: TGTGCCAGCAGCCCGGACAAGGGACAGGTGAACACTGAAGCTTTCTTT. Translation gives CASSPDKGQVNTEAFF.

This rearrangement joins TRBV20-1 to TRBJ1-6; D ambiguous. Trimming cost V 6 bases and J 11 bases, with 11 bases left between them. Germline V gene lookup returns CDR1 DFQATT and CDR2 SNEGSKA (reference sequence). The CDR3 runs 11 residues. The CDR3 DNA follows: TGCAGTGCCGGAGGGAGGACACCCCTCCACTTT. It codes for CSAGGRTPLHF.

This chain uses TRBV7-8 with TRBJ2-5; TRBD2 is a possible D gene (7 bases). The germline V and J ends were trimmed by 2 bases and 9 bases, with 13 bases remaining between them. Germline CDR1 and CDR2: SGHVS and FQNEAQ. This CDR3 contains 13 residues. CDR3 sequence reads: CASSLRGGRAQYF. The CDR3 DNA is TGTGCCAGCAGCTTAAGGGGGGGGCGAGCCCAGTACTTC. Using reference TRBV7-8 and TRBJ2-5 for the parts outside the CDR3, the full variable domain is GAGVSQSPRYKVAKRGQDVALRCDPISGHVSLFWYQQALGQGPEFLTYFQNEAQLDKSGLPSDRFFAERPEGSVSTLKIQRTQQEDSAVYLCASSLRGGRAQYFGPGTRLLVL.

The DNA of the CDR3 is TGTGCCAGCAGCGCGGGGGACTACAGCTACAATGAGCAGTTCTTC. Translated: CASSAGDYSYNEQFF. This rearrangement joins TRBV9 to TRBJ2-1, with 7 bases lining up with TRBD2. Per the germline V gene, CDR1 is SGDLS and CDR2 is YYNGEE. The V and J ends lost 3 bases and 3 bases, in that order; junction bases with no gene match: 6. CDR3 length: 15 residues.

V and J are TRBV7-2 and TRBJ1-5; TRBD1 might be the D (6 bases). This CDR3 is 14 amino acids long. Germline values: CDR1 SGHTA, CDR2 FQGNSA. Trimming took 4 bases from V and 6 from J, leaving 13 bases between them. CDR3 DNA sequence: TGTGCCAGCAGCTCGAATACAGGGACTCAGCCCCAGCATTTT. Translating gives CASSSNTGTQPQHF.

This clone appeared once. The chain has TRBV6-4 and TRBJ2-2, with 9 bases aligning to TRBD1. With 4 bases clipped from V and 4 bases from J, the junction kept 4 bases outside the gene matches. The CDR3 is 15 amino acids. Germline assignment: CDR1 MRHNA and CDR2 SNTAGT. The CDR3 DNA sequence: TGTGCCAGCAGTGTCGGACAGGGGTTCACCGGGGAGCTGTTTTTT. Protein product: CASSVGQGFTGELFF.

V usage is TRBV20-1 and J usage is TRBJ1-2, with D possibly matching TRBD1 (5 bases). Germline values: CDR1 DFQATT, CDR2 SNEGSKA (reference sequence). V was cut by 3 bases and J by 6 bases, with 11 bases left in between. This CDR3 is 12 amino acids long. The CDR3 region has the DNA TGCAGTGCTAGTCGGCAGGGCAATGGCTACACCTTC. Its protein is CSASRQGNGYTF.

This chain connects TRBV29-1 to TRBJ2-5; 8 nucleotides align to TRBD1. With 2 bases clipped from V and 1 base from J, the junction kept 9 bases outside the gene matches. This CDR3 comprises 16 residues. CDR1 is SQVTM and CDR2 is ANQGSEA in the germline V gene. CDR3 nucleotides: TGCAGCGTTGAATATGGGTACGGACAGGGCCAAGAGACCCAGTACTTC. Amino acids: CSVEYGYGQGQETQYF.

This sequence joins TRBV6-5 and TRBJ2-5; the match to TRBD2 covers 10 bases. CDR1 MNHEY and CDR2 SVGAGI come from the germline V gene. J lost 2 bases, V lost 6 bases, and 3 bases had no gene match. The CDR3 loop spans 14 amino acids. As DNA, the CDR3 is TGTGCCAGCAGACTAGCGGGGCCTCAAGAGACCCAGTACTTC. Residues: CASRLAGPQETQYF.

The chain links TRBV9 to TRBJ2-5, with TRBD2 matching 8 bases. Germline-derived CDR1 and CDR2 are SGDLS and YYNGEE. There are 15 residues in the CDR3. Trimming cost V 4 bases and J 5 bases; bases outside gene matches: 10. DNA of the CDR3: TGTGCCAGCAGCCTAGTCTCGGGGGGGCCGGAGACCCAGTACTTC. Encoded protein: CASSLVSGGPETQYF.

In this sample, this clone turned up once. The CDR3 DNA follows: TGTGCCAGCAGAGACGTTCAGAAAACAAAAGACAGAGTATATGGCTACACCTTC. It translates to CASRDVQKTKDRVYGYTF. V and J are TRBV5-6 and TRBJ1-2; weak D call: TRBD1 (5 bases). V was clipped by 5 bases and J by 5 bases, with 28 bases between them. This CDR3 region has 18 residues. Germline V gene data show CDR1 as SGHDT and CDR2 as YYEEEE. Full variable domain (rest looked up from reference TRBV5-6 and TRBJ1-2): DAGVTQSPTHLIKTRGQQVTLRCSPKSGHDTVSWYQQALGQGPQFIFQYYEEEERQRGNFPDRFSGHQFPNYSSELNVNALLLGDSALYLCASRDVQKTKDRVYGYTFGSGTRLTVV.

The CDR3 is CASSLSGSNEQFF. CDR3 coding DNA: TGTGCCAGCAGCTTAAGTGGGAGTAATGAGCAGTTCTTC. The chain has TRBV7-3 and TRBJ2-1, with D perhaps matching TRBD2 (5 bases). Trimming shortened V by 1 base and J by 7 bases, and 8 bases separated the two germline ends. CDR3 length equals 13 residues. The germline gives CDR1 SGHTA, CDR2 FQGTGA.

In this sample, this clone turned up a few times. The chain joins TRBV4-1 to TRBJ1-2; D remains ambiguous. This CDR3 has 14 residues. Between the trimmed V and J ends, which lost 1 base and 8 bases, there was a span of 14 bases. The V gene's germline CDR1 is MGHRA and CDR2 YSYEKL. CDR3 in amino acids: CASSQVDTQGGYTF. The CDR3 DNA follows: TGCGCCAGCAGCCAAGTTGACACCCAAGGCGGCTACACCTTC.

This chain uses TRBV6-4 with TRBJ1-2; TRBD1 agrees at 9 bases. The V segment lost 5 bases and the J segment 0 bases; nucleotides outside the gene matches: 4. Germline CDR1 is MRHNA and CDR2 is SNTAGT. The CDR3 covers 15 residues. CDR3 bases: TGTGCCAGCAGTACGGGACAGGGCTCTAACTATGGCTACACCTTC. It is translated as CASSTGQGSNYGYTF.

This clone was detected a few times. J is TRBJ1-1 and V is TRBV2; perhaps TRBD1 as D (6 bases). Trimming left V 8 bases short and J 4 bases short, with 17 bases between. The V gene's germline CDR1 is SNHLY and CDR2 FYNNEI. This CDR3 spans 14 amino acids. CDR3 in DNA: TGTGCCAGCGGCAGAATTCAGGGGAGCACTGAAGCTTTCTTT. This sequence encodes CASGRIQGSTEAFF.